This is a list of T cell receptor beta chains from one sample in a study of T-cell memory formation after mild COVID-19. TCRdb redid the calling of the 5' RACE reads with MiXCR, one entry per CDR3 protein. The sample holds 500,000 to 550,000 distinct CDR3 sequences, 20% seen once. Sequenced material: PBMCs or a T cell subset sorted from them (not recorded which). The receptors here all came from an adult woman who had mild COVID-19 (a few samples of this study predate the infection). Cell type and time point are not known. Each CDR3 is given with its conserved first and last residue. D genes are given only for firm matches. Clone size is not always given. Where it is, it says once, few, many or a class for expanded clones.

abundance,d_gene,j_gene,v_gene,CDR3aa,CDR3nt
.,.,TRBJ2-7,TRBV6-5,CASKTGGRDEQYF,TGTGCCAGCAAAACGGGGGGCCGGGACGAGCAGTACTTC
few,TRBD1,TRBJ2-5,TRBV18,CASSPYDRGLETQYF,TGTGCCAGCTCACCATACGACAGGGGGCTGGAGACCCAGTACTTC
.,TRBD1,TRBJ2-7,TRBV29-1,CSVELTGLVQYF,TGCAGCGTGGAACTGACAGGGTTGGTGCAGTACTTC
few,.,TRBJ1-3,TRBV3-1,CASSQDPRLAGVYF,TGTGCCAGCAGCCAAGATCCGAGACTGGCAGGGGTATATTTT
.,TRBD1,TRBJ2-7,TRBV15,CATSRRTGGYEQYF,TGTGCCACCAGCAGGAGGACAGGCGGCTACGAGCAGTACTTC
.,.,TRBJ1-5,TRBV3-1,CASSQDIGGTHSNQPQHF,TGTGCCAGCAGCCAAGATATAGGTGGGACTCATAGCAATCAGCCCCAGCATTTT
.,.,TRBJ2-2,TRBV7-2,CASSSRGYANTGELFF,TGTGCCAGCAGTTCGCGGGGTTACGCGAACACCGGGGAGCTGTTTTTT
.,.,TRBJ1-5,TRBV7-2,CASSWDRGQPQHF,TGTGCCAGCAGCTGGGACCGCGGTCAGCCCCAGCATTTT
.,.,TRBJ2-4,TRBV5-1,CASSLGEVQGGNIQYF,TGCGCCAGCAGCTTGGGAGAAGTACAAGGAGGAAACATTCAGTACTTC
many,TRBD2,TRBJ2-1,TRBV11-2,CASSLPGLAGYNEQFF,TGTGCCAGCAGCTTACCAGGACTAGCGGGCTACAATGAGCAGTTCTTC
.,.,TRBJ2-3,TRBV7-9,CASSPRQRDTQYF,TGTGCCAGCAGCCCCCGGCAGAGGGATACGCAGTATTTT
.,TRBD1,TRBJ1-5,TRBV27,CASRPGQLNQPQHF,TGTGCCAGCAGGCCGGGACAGCTAAATCAGCCCCAGCATTTT
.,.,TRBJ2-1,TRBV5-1,CASSGGQFTSYNEQFF,TGCGCCAGCAGCGGTGGACAGTTCACCTCCTACAATGAGCAGTTCTTC
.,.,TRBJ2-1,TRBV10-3,CAISDVQRSYNEQFF,TGTGCCATCAGTGATGTGCAACGCTCCTACAATGAGCAGTTCTTC
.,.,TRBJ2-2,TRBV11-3,CASSPRIGSGTGELFF,TGTGCCAGCAGCCCGCGGATCGGGAGCGGGACCGGGGAGCTGTTTTTT
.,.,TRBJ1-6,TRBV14,CASSQDYRNNSPLHF,TGTGCCAGCAGCCAAGATTACAGGAATAATTCACCCCTCCACTTT
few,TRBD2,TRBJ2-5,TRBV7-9,CASNPGLGQETQYF,TGTGCCAGCAACCCGGGACTAGGGCAAGAGACCCAGTACTTC
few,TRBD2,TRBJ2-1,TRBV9,CASSVARGDNEQFF,TGTGCCAGCAGCGTAGCGCGGGGGGACAATGAGCAGTTCTTC
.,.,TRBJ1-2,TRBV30,CAWSALGSLSGYTF,TGTGCCTGGAGTGCCCTGGGGTCCCTCTCTGGCTACACCTTC
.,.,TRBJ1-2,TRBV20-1,CSARAPRIGYTF,TGCAGTGCTAGAGCCCCGCGAATTGGCTACACCTTC
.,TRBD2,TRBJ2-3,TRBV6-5,CASRRTSAASTDTQYF,TGTGCCAGCCGACGGACTAGCGCAGCTAGCACAGATACGCAGTATTTT
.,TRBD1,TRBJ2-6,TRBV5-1,CASSLDRGSGANVLTF,TGCGCCAGCAGCCTAGACAGGGGTTCTGGGGCCAACGTCCTGACTTTC
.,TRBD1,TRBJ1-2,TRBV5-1,CASSQQGAGYGYTF,TGCGCCAGCAGTCAACAGGGGGCTGGCTATGGCTACACCTTC
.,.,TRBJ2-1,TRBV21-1,CASSKIEPCTDNEQFF,TGTGCCAGCAGCAAAATAGAGCCATGCACGGACAATGAGCAGTTCTTC
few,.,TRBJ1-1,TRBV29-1,CSGTGTPNTEAFF,TGCAGCGGTACCGGGACACCGAACACTGAAGCTTTCTTT
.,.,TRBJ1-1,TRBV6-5,CASSYEIRRNTEAFF,TGTGCCAGCAGTTACGAGATCCGGCGGAACACTGAAGCTTTCTTT
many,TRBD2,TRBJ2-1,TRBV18,CASSPGLANYNEQFF,TGTGCCAGCTCACCGGGACTAGCGAACTACAATGAGCAGTTCTTC
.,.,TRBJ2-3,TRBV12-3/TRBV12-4,CASSLSMVTDTQYF,TGTGCCAGCAGTTTGAGCATGGTCACAGATACGCAGTATTTT
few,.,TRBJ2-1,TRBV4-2,CASSRALSGEQFF,TGTGCCAGCAGCCGCGCGTTATCCGGTGAGCAGTTCTTC
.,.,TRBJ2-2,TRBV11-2,CASPRAGRNTGELFF,TGTGCCAGTCCACGGGCCGGGCGGAACACCGGGGAGCTGTTTTTT
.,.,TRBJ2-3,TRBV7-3,CASSFGAGAGDTQYF,TGTGCCAGCAGCTTCGGGGCAGGCGCGGGGGATACGCAGTATTTT
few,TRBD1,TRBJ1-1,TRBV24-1,CATRDRSNTEAFF,TGTGCCACCAGGGACAGGTCGAACACTGAAGCTTTCTTT
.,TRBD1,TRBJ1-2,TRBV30,CAWTMTGGVGGYTF,TGTGCCTGGACCATGACAGGGGGCGTTGGTGGCTACACCTTC
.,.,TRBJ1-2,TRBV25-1,CASSESAGYGYTF,TGTGCCAGCAGTGAATCGGCGGGCTATGGCTACACCTTC
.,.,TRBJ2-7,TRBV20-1,CSASGSNLHEQYF,TGCAGTGCTAGCGGGAGTAATCTCCACGAGCAGTACTTC
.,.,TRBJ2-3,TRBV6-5,CASSYVSSTDMQYF,TGTGCCAGCAGTTACGTCTCTAGCACAGATATGCAGTATTTT
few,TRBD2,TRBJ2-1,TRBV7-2,CASSLGTSGRFYNEQFF,TGTGCCAGCAGCTTAGGTACTAGCGGGAGGTTCTACAATGAGCAGTTCTTC
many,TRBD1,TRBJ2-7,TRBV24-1,CATSRTGVDYEQYF,TGTGCCACCAGTCGGACAGGGGTAGACTACGAGCAGTACTTC
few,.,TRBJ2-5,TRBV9,CASSVVGDSQETQYF,TGTGCCAGCAGCGTAGTGGGTGACTCGCAAGAGACCCAGTACTTC
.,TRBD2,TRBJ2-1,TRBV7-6,CASSLGWTSDNEQFF,TGTGCCAGCAGCTTAGGGTGGACTAGCGACAATGAGCAGTTCTTC
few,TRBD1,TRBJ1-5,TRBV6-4,CASSVPPRDRSNQPQHF,TGTGCCAGCAGTGTGCCCCCAAGGGACAGGAGCAATCAGCCCCAGCATTTT
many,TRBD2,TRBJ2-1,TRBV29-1,CSTLGTSGSREQFF,TGCAGCACCCTGGGTACTAGCGGGAGCAGGGAGCAGTTCTTC
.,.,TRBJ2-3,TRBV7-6,CASSLLPRSDRGFDTQYF,TGTGCCAGCAGCTTACTCCCCCGGTCGGACAGAGGGTTTGATACGCAGTATTTT
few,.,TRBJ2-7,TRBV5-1,CASSQGEGTYEQYF,TGCGCCAGCAGCCAGGGAGAGGGGACCTACGAGCAGTACTTC
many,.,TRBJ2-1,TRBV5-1,CASSLKGMGLPGEQFF,TGCGCCAGCAGCTTAAAGGGTATGGGGCTTCCGGGTGAGCAGTTCTTC
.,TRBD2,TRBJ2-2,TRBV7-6,CASSSHQSRSLAGAGELFF,TGTGCCAGCAGCTCCCATCAATCCCGGTCGCTAGCGGGAGCCGGGGAGCTGTTTTTT
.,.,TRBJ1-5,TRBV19,CASTHTTLNQPQHF,TGTGCCAGTACCCACACCACGCTCAATCAGCCCCAGCATTTT
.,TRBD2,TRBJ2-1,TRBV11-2,CASSLPSGVSSYNEQFF,TGTGCCAGCAGCTTACCTAGCGGGGTAAGCTCCTACAATGAGCAGTTCTTC
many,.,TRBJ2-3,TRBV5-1,CASSSDNRVKDTQYF,TGCGCCAGCAGTTCCGATAACAGGGTGAAAGATACGCAGTATTTT
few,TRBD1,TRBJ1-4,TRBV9,CASSQRKGQDGEKLFF,TGTGCCAGCAGTCAAAGGAAGGGACAGGACGGGGAAAAACTGTTTTTT
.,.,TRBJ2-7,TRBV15,CATSTDAFEQYF,TGTGCCACCAGTACGGATGCCTTTGAGCAGTACTTC
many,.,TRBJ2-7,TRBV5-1,CASSLEGPYEQYF,TGCGCCAGCAGCTTGGAGGGGCCCTACGAGCAGTACTTC
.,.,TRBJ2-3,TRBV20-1,CSARDHENPTDTQYF,TGCAGTGCTAGAGATCATGAGAATCCCACAGATACGCAGTATTTT
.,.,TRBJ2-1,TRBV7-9,CASSLVHRVYNEQFF,TGTGCCAGCAGCTTAGTGCACAGAGTTTACAATGAGCAGTTCTTC